Below are 19 T cell receptor beta chains sequenced from a single sample in a study of T cell clonality in common variable immunodeficiency. Study outcomes and limitations: Reportedly, TCR beta sequences from common variable immunodeficiency showed fewer deletions and N-nucleotide insertions.

These receptors have no known antigen. Profiling relied on immunoSEQ multiplex PCR, and the TCRdb table lists in-frame clones only, not all of them. The sample is made up of some 11,000 clones, none counted only once. Sequenced input: peripheral blood mononuclear cells. Receptors originate from a human donor with common variable immunodeficiency.

This clone came up a few times. The CDR3 end lies 3 residues beyond the end of the read and is filled in from the germline J gene. V and J are TRBV30 and TRBJ1-1; possible D gene TRBD1, 5 bases. Germline V gives CDR1 GTSNPN, CDR2 SVGIG (reference sequence). The CDR3 length is 13 residues. V dropped 0 bases and J dropped 7 bases, with 12 bases sitting between them. Here the CDR3 reads CAWSVQGVNEAFF. The sequenced CDR3 bases are TGTGCCTGGAGTGTTCAGGGAGTGAATGAA.

As to this clone: The read ends 3 residues early relative to the CDR3; the germline J gene fills the gap. The chain has TRBV7-6 and TRBJ1-1; possible D gene TRBD1, 6 bases. Deletions cut 4 bases from V and 0 bases from J, with 18 bases between. There are 17 residues in the CDR3. Germline CDR1 and CDR2: SGHVS and FNYEAQ. This CDR3 reads CASSSNRDPNMNTEAFF. CDR3 DNA, as far as it was read: TGTGCCAGCAGCTCGAACAGGGACCCAAATATGAACACTGAA.

In its sample, this clone ranks as medium-sized. The read ends 3 residues shy of where the CDR3 ends; the end is completed using the germline J gene. This chain connects TRBV4-1 to TRBJ1-2, with D perhaps matching TRBD1 (6 bases). V dropped 5 bases and J dropped 6 bases, with 19 bases sitting between them. The CDR3 runs 15 residues. Germline loops: CDR1 MGHRA, CDR2 YSYEKL. The CDR3 bases that were read are TGCGCCAGCAGCATTTTTATCAGGGGAGAGAATGGC. Translating gives CASSIFIRGENG. The CDR3 as a whole reads CASSIFIRGENGYTF.

This chain's CDR3 is CASSLGDRWGGYTF. The sequenced part of the CDR3 DNA is TGTGCCAGCAGCCTAGGGGACAGATGGGGAGGC. The J gene is TRBJ1-2, the V gene TRBV11-2, with TRBD1 matching over 7 bases. The read terminates 3 residues before the CDR3 end, so the remaining end is supplied by the germline J gene. CDR3 length: 14 amino acids. CDR1 and CDR2 (germline): SGHAT, FQNNGV.

Partial CDR3 DNA: TGTGCCAGCAGCACTCTAGCGGGAGGCAATGAG. Its translation is CASSTLAGGNE. The whole CDR3 is CASSTLAGGNEQFF. The chain recombines TRBV7-2 with TRBJ2-1, with TRBD2 matching 11 bases. The read stops 3 residues short of the end of the CDR3; the missing end is completed from the germline J gene. With 5 bases clipped from V and 6 bases from J, the junction kept 3 bases outside the gene matches. CDR1 SGHTA and CDR2 FQGNSA come from the germline V gene. The CDR3 spans 14 residues.

This clone appeared a few times. The read ends 3 residues shy of where the CDR3 ends; the end is completed using the germline J gene. The chain couples TRBV7-2 to TRBJ1-2; 9 nucleotides line up with TRBD1. There are 14 residues in the CDR3. V lost 7 bases, J lost 7 bases, and 10 bases stayed unmatched. Germline CDR1 is SGHTA and CDR2 is FQGNSA. Here the CDR3 reads CASNTRTGEGGYTF. CDR3 DNA (partial): TGTGCCAGCAACACTCGGACAGGGGAAGGTGGC.

Details on this clone: The CDR3 goes on 3 residues after the read ends, and that part is filled in from the germline J gene. The chain uses TRBV7-6 and TRBJ1-2, with 8 bases matching TRBD1. Looked up from germline, CDR1 is SGHVS and CDR2 is FNYEAQ. The CDR3 contains 12 residues. The covered CDR3 bases are TGTGCCAGCAGCGGAGAGGACAGGGAC. Amino acids: CASSGEDRD. From start to end, the CDR3 is CASSGEDRDYTF.

Regarding this clone: The DNA ends 3 residues before the CDR3 does, and the rest of the CDR3 is filled in from the germline J gene. V is TRBV19 and J is TRBJ2-1; D not certain. V shed 4 bases and J shed 1 base, with 11 bases lying between them. The CDR3 extends over 15 amino acids. Germline V gene sequence: CDR1 LNHDA, CDR2 SQIVND (reference sequence). CDR3 sequence reads: CASSNEAPSYNEQFF. The CDR3 bases that were read are TGTGCCAGTAGTAACGAAGCCCCATCCTACAATGAG.

By share of the sample, this clone is medium-sized (0.01 to 0.1%). The read ends 3 residues before the CDR3 terminus; that terminus is restored from the germline J gene. The V call is TRBV2, the J call TRBJ2-4; 7 bases are a match to TRBD2. J was trimmed by 8 bases and V by 3 bases; bases with no gene match: 7. Per germline, CDR1 SNHLY and CDR2 FYNNEI. The CDR3 runs to 14 residues. This chain's CDR3 is CASSERAGRDIQYF. Partial CDR3 DNA: TGTGCCAGCAGTGAGAGGGCGGGGAGGGACATT. Together with reference TRBV2 and TRBJ2-4, the CDR3 gives the full variable domain: EPEVTQTPSHQVTQMGQEVILRCVPISNHLYFYWYRQILGQKVEFLVSFYNNEISEKSEIFDDQFSVERPDGSNFTLKIRSTKLEDSAMYFCASSERAGRDIQYFGAGTRLSVL.

This clone was seen only a few times. The missing CDR3 end, 3 residues past where the read stops, is filled in from the germline J gene. V gene TRBV18 combines with J gene TRBJ2-7; D is possibly TRBD2 (6 bases). Trimming shortened V by 5 bases and J by 1 base, and 9 bases separated the two germline ends. This CDR3 contains 13 residues. Germline assignment: CDR1 KGHSH and CDR2 LQKENI. The CDR3 bases that were read are TGTGCCAGCTCATCGCGGGGTTCCTACGAG. This encodes CASSSRGSYE. The full-length CDR3 reads as CASSSRGSYEQYF.

CDR3 sequence reads: CASSSSGPGQYYEQYF. The sequenced part of the CDR3 DNA is TGTGCCAGCAGTTCATCAGGCCCGGGACAGTACTACGAG. The chain links TRBV6-2 or TRBV6-3 to TRBJ2-7; TRBD1 agrees at 7 bases. The CDR3 end lies 3 residues beyond the end of the read and is filled in from the germline J gene. V lost 4 bases, J lost 3 bases, and 12 bases stayed unmatched. This CDR3 has 16 residues. From germline, CDR1 is MNHEY and CDR2 SVGEGT.

This clone was counted a few times. The CDR3 end falls 3 residues outside the read, so it is completed with the germline J gene. The chain links TRBV6-1 to TRBJ2-1; the D gene is possibly TRBD1 (5 bases). Trimming stripped 2 bases from V and 7 bases from J, with 6 bases between. This CDR3 spans 12 amino acids. The germline CDR1 and CDR2 sequences are MNHNS and SASEGT. The CDR3 loop reads CASSEQGNEQFF. The sequenced part of the CDR3 DNA is TGTGCCAGCAGTGAACAGGGAAATGAG.

CDR3 DNA (partial): TGTGCCAGCAAGGTCGACAGTTCAATCCTTACG. Its protein is CASKVDSSILT. The entire CDR3 protein is CASKVDSSILTQYF. The chain has TRBV6-2 or TRBV6-3 and TRBJ2-3; D may be TRBD1 (5 bases). The missing CDR3 end, 3 residues past where the read stops, is filled in from the germline J gene. The V and J ends lost 7 bases and 8 bases respectively, with 19 bases between them. This CDR3 has 14 residues. The germline V gene encodes CDR1 MNHEY and CDR2 SVGEGT.

A note on this clone: The read ends 3 residues shy of where the CDR3 ends; the end is completed using the germline J gene. The genes are TRBV29-1 and TRBJ1-4; 8 bases align to TRBD1. The germline gives CDR1 SQVTM, CDR2 ANQGSEA. This CDR3 comprises 15 residues. V was clipped by 4 bases and J by 0 bases; unmatched bases: 4. The CDR3: CSVGQTGATNEKLFF. The CDR3 DNA, read in part, is TGCAGCGTTGGTCAGACAGGGGCAACTAATGAAAAA.

In regard to this clone: The read ends 3 residues early relative to the CDR3; the germline J gene fills the gap. The rearrangement joins TRBV2 to TRBJ2-1, with 15 bases fitting TRBD2. The germline V gene encodes CDR1 SNHLY and CDR2 FYNNEI. After removal of 3 bases from V and 2 bases from J, the junction contained 2 bases not matched to a gene. The CDR3 is 17 amino acids. CDR3 bases read: TGTGCCAGCAGTGAGGGACTAGCGGGGGGTACCTACAATGAG. Its protein is CASSEGLAGGTYNE. The whole CDR3 sequence reads CASSEGLAGGTYNEQFF.

For this clone: The read is 3 residues too short to cover the CDR3 end, so that end is filled in from the germline J gene. This chain links TRBV6-2 or TRBV6-3 with TRBJ2-5; 9 bases agree with TRBD1. Losses at the gene ends were 2 bases for V and 2 bases for J; bases not matched to a gene: 0. The CDR3 spans 14 residues. Germline V CDR1 and CDR2: MNHEY, SVGEGT. The CDR3 sequence is CASSYGTGQETQYF. Incomplete CDR3 DNA: TGTGCCAGCAGTTACGGGACAGGGCAAGAGACC.

Note on this clone: Coverage ceases 3 residues before the CDR3 finishes, and the germline J gene fills in the end. The gene calls are TRBV18 and TRBJ2-7; 9 positions agree with TRBD1. Trimming at V came to 2 bases and at J to 6 bases, leaving 8 bases not matched to a gene. CDR3 size: 15 residues. Germline V gene sequence: CDR1 KGHSH, CDR2 LQKENI. The CDR3 reads CASSPEGQGVSEQYF. CDR3 bases read: TGTGCCAGCTCACCAGAGGGACAGGGTGTCAGCGAG.

This clone came up a few times. The read ends 3 residues before the CDR3 terminus; that terminus is restored from the germline J gene. V gene TRBV5-6 combines with J gene TRBJ2-7; perhaps TRBD2 as D (6 bases). V shed 4 bases and J shed 3 bases, with 17 bases lying between them. CDR3 length equals 15 residues. Per germline, CDR1 SGHDT and CDR2 YYEEEE. CDR3 DNA (partial): TGTGCCAGCAGCCCAGACGGGGACTTCTTCTACGAG. It codes for CASSPDGDFFYE. The complete CDR3 reads CASSPDGDFFYEQYF.

In the case of this clone: Coverage ceases 3 residues before the CDR3 finishes, and the germline J gene fills in the end. The V gene is TRBV7-9, the J gene TRBJ2-5, with D uncertain. V was trimmed by 1 base and J by 6 bases, leaving 12 bases between them. The CDR3 extends over 14 amino acids. CDR1 is SEHNR, CDR2 FQNEAQ, per germline (reference sequence). The CDR3 loop reads CASSLGLEPKTQYF. The DNA read from the CDR3 is TGTGCCAGCAGCTTAGGACTGGAACCCAAGACC. The whole variable domain, remainder taken from reference TRBV7-9 and TRBJ2-5, is DTGVSQNPRHKITKRGQNVTFRCDPISEHNRLYWYRQTLGQGPEFLTYFQNEAQLEKSRLLSDRFSAERPKGSFSTLEIQRTEQGDSAMYLCASSLGLEPKTQYFGPGTRLLVL.